This TCR beta chain was found in a study of shared clonotypes between healthy human individuals. Findings and limits, study-wide: Tissues were not sampled, only blood, and their repertoires likely differ. The naive CD4 repertoires of several donors were compared, and approximately 4.5% of clonotypes were shared.

CDR1 LGHNT and CDR2 FRNRAP come from the germline V gene. With V trimmed by 6 bases and J by 8 bases, 8 bases remained unmatched. The length of the CDR3 is 15 residues. Of note for this clone: What it recognizes is unknown.

Each subset's genomic DNA was shared equally among a number of immunoSEQ plates. TCRdb's copy holds only in-frame clones and misses some; the assay was immunoSEQ multiplex PCR. This table has around 990,000 clones, 60% to 80% appearing once. The TCR originated in a man aged 18 to 29 in good health. Some clones in this sample may be carry-over from other donors' samples. This chain links TRBV12-5 with TRBJ2-1, with TRBD2 matching 12 bases. Sequencing used memory CD4+ T cells from PBMCs. Subset: CD45RA-negative fraction. The CDR3 DNA is TGTGCTAGTGGGCTCGGACTAGCGGGGACCCATGAGCAGTTCTTC. Its translation is CASGLGLAGTHEQFF.